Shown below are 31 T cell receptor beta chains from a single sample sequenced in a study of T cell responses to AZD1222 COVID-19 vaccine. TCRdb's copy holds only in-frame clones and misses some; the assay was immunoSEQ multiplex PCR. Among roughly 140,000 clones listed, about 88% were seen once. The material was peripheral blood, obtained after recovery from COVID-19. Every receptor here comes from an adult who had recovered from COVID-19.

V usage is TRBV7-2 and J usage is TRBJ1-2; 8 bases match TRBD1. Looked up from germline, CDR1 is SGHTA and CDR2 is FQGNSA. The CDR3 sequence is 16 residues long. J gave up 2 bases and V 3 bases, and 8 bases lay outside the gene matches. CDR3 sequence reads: CASSFWGNRGNYGYTF. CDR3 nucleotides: TGTGCCAGCAGCTTTTGGGGGAACAGGGGGAACTATGGCTACACCTTC.

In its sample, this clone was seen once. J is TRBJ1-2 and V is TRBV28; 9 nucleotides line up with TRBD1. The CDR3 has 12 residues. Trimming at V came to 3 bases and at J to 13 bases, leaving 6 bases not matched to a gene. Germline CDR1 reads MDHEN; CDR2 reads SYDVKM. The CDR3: CASSFWDRAATF. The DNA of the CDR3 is TGTGCCAGCAGTTTTTGGGACAGGGCTGCCACCTTC.

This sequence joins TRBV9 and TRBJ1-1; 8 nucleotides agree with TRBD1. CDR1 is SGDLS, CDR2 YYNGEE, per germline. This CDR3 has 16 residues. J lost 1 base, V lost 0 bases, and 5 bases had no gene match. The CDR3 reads CASSVGAGGSNTEAFF. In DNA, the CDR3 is TGTGCCAGCAGCGTAGGGGCAGGGGGCTCGAACACTGAAGCTTTCTTT.

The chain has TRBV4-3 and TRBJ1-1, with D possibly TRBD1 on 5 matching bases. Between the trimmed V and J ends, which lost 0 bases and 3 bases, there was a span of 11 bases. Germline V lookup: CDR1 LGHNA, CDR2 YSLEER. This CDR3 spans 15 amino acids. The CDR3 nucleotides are TGCGCCAGCAGCCAAGATCGGTGGGGGTACACTGAAGCTTTCTTT. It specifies CASSQDRWGYTEAFF.

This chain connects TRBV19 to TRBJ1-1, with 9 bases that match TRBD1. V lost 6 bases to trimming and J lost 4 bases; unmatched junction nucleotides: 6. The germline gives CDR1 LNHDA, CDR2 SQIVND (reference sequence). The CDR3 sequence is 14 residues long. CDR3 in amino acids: CASRPGQGFTEAFF. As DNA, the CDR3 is TGTGCCAGTAGACCGGGACAGGGTTTCACTGAAGCTTTCTTT.

The CDR3 sequence: CASSEGQGTNEKLFF. The CDR3 DNA reads TGCGCCAGCTCTGAGGGACAGGGGACTAATGAAAAACTGTTTTTT. V gene TRBV10-1 combines with J gene TRBJ1-4, with TRBD1 matching over 10 bases. This CDR3 contains 15 residues. CDR1 is WNHNN, CDR2 SYGVQD, per germline (reference sequence). With V trimmed by 8 bases and J by 2 bases, 5 bases remained unmatched.

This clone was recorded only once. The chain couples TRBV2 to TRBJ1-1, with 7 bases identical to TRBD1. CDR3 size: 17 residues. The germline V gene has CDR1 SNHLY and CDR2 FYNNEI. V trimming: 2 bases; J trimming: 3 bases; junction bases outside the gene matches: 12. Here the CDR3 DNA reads TGTGCCAGCAGTGAATTGGGTAGGGGGCCCAGGGACACTGAAGCTTTCTTT. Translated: CASSELGRGPRDTEAFF. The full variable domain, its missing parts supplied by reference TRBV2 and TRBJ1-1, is EPEVTQTPSHQVTQMGQEVILRCVPISNHLYFYWYRQILGQKVEFLVSFYNNEISEKSEIFDDQFSVERPDGSNFTLKIRSTKLEDSAMYFCASSELGRGPRDTEAFFGQGTRLTVV.

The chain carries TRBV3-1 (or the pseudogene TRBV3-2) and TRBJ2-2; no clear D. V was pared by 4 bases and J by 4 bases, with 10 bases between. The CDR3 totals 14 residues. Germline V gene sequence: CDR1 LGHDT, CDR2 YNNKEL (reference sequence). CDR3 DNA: TGTGCCAGCAGCCCCCCCCGACGCACCGGGGAGCTGTTTTTT. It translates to CASSPPRRTGELFF.

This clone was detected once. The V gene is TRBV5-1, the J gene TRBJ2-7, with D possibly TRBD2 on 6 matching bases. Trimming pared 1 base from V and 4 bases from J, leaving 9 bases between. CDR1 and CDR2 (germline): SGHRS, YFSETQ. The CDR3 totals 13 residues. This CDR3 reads CASSLRGEYEQYF. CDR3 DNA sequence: TGCGCCAGCAGCTTGCGCGGGGAGTACGAGCAGTACTTC. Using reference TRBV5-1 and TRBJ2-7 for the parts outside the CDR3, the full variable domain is KAGVTQTPRYLIKTRGQQVTLSCSPISGHRSVSWYQQTPGQGLQFLFEYFSETQRNKGNFPGRFSGRQFSNSRSEMNVSTLELGDSALYLCASSLRGEYEQYFGPGTRLTVT.

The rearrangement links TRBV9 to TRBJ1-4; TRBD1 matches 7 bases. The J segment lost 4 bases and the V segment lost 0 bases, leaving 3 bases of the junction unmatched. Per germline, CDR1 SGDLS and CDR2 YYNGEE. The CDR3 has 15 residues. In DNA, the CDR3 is TGTGCCAGCAGCGTAGGTAGGGACAGTAATGAAAAACTGTTTTTT. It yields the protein CASSVGRDSNEKLFF.

The chain's CDR3 is CASTAAMGGQWGDEQYF. The CDR3 DNA sequence: TGTGCCAGCACCGCCGCGATGGGTGGGCAGTGGGGCGACGAGCAGTACTTC. V and J are TRBV28 and TRBJ2-7; D possibly corresponds to TRBD1 (5 bases). The V end was cut by 7 bases, the J end by 5 bases, with 27 bases between. The CDR3 runs to 17 residues. Germline V lookup: CDR1 MDHEN, CDR2 SYDVKM.

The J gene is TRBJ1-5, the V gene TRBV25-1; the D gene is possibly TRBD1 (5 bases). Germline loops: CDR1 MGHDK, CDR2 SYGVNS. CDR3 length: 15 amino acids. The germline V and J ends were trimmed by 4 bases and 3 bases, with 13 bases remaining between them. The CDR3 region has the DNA TGTGCCAGCAGTGCCCGGGACGGACTCAATCAGCCCCAGCATTTT. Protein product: CASSARDGLNQPQHF.

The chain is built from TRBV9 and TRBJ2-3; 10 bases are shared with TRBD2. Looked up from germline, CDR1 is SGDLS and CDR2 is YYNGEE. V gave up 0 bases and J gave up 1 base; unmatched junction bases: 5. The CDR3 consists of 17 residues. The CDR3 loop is CASSVEAGTSGTDTQYF. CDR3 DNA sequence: TGTGCCAGCAGCGTAGAAGCCGGGACTAGCGGCACAGATACGCAGTATTTT. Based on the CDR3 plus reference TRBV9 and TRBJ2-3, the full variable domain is DSGVTQTPKHLITATGQRVTLRCSPRSGDLSVYWYQQSLDQGLQFLIQYYNGEERAKGNILERFSAQQFPDLHSELNLSSLELGDSALYFCASSVEAGTSGTDTQYFGPGTRLTVL.

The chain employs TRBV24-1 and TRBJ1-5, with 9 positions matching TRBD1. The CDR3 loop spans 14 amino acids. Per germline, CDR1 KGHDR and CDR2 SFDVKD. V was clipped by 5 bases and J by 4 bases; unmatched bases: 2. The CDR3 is CATSAGTGNQPQHF. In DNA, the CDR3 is TGTGCCACCAGTGCCGGGACAGGGAATCAGCCCCAGCATTTT.

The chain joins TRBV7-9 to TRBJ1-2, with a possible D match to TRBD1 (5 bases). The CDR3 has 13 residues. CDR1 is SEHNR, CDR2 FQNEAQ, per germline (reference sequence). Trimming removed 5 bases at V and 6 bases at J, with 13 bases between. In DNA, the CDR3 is TGTGCCAGCAGCCCTGACTGGGGCCATGGCTACACCTTC. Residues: CASSPDWGHGYTF.

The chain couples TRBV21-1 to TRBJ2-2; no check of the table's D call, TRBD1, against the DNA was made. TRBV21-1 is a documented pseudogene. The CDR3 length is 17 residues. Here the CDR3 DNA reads TGTGCCAGCAGCAAAGCGGGGCAGCCAGCGAACACCGGGGAGCTGTTTTTT. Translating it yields CASSKAGQPANTGELFF.

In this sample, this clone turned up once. The CDR3 DNA sequence: TGTGCCAGCACGGACAGGGTCACAGATACGCAGTATTTT. Its protein is CASTDRVTDTQYF. The rearrangement links TRBV6-6 to TRBJ2-3; TRBD1 matches at 8 bases. V lost 7 bases to trimming and J lost 2 bases; unmatched junction nucleotides: 2. CDR3 length: 13 residues. Per the germline V gene, CDR1 is MNHNY and CDR2 is SVGAGI (reference sequence).

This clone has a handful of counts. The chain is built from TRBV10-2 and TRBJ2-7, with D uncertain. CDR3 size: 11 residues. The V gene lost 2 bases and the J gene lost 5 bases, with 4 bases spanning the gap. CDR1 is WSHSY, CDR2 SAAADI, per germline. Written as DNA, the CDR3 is TGCGCCAGCAGTGAGGGAAACGAGCAGTACTTC. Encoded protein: CASSEGNEQYF.

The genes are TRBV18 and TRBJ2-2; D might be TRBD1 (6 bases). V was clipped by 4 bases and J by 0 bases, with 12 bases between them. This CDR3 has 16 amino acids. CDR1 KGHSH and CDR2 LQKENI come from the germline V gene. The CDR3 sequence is CASSRRDNSNTGELFF. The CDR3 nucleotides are TGTGCCAGCTCACGCCGGGACAACTCGAACACCGGGGAGCTGTTTTTT.

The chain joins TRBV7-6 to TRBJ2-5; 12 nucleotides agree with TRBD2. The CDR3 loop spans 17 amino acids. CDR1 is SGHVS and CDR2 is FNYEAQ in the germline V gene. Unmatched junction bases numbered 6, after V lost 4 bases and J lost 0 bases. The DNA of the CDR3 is TGTGCCAGCAGCTCTCTTGCTAGCGGGGGGGACCAAGAGACCCAGTACTTC. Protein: CASSSLASGGDQETQYF.

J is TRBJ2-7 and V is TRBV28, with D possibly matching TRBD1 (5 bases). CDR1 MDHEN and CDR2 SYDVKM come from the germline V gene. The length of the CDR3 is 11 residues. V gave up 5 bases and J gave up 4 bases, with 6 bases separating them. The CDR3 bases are TGTGCCAGCAGTACAGGTTACGAGCAGTACTTC. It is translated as CASSTGYEQYF.

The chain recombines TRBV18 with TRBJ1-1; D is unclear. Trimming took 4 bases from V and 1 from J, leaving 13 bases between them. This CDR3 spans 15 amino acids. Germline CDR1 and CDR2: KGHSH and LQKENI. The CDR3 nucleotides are TGTGCCAGCTCACGCTCCCTCGATGAGAACACTGAAGCTTTCTTT. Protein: CASSRSLDENTEAFF.

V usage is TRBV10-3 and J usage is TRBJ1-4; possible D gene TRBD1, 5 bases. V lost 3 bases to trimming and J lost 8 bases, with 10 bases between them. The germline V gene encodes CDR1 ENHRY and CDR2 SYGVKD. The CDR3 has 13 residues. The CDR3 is CAISETGLEKLFF. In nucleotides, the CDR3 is TGTGCCATCAGTGAAACAGGATTGGAAAAACTGTTTTTT.

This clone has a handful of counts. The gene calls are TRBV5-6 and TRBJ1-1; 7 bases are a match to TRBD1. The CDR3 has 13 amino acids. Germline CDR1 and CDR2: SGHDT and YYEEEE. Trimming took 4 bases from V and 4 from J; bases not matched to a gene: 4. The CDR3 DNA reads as TGTGCCAGCAGCCCCGGGACAGTCACTGAAGCTTTCTTT. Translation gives CASSPGTVTEAFF.

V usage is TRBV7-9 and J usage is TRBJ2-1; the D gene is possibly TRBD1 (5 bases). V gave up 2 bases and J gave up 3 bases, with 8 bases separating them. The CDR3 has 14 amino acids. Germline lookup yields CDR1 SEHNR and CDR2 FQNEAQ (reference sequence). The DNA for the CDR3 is TGTGCCAGCAGCTTATCTCAGGGCTACAATGAGCAGTTCTTC. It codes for CASSLSQGYNEQFF.

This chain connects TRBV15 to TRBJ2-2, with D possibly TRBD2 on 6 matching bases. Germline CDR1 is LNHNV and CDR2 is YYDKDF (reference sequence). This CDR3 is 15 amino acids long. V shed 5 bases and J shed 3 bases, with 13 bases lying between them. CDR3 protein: CATSGRASDTGELFF. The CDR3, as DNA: TGTGCCACCAGCGGTCGGGCTAGCGACACCGGGGAGCTGTTTTTT.

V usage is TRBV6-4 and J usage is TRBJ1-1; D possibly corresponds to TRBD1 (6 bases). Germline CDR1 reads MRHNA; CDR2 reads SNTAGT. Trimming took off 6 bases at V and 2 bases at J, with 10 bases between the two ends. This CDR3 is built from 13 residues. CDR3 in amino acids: CASRAGQNTEAFF. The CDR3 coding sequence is TGTGCCAGCAGAGCGGGACAAAACACTGAAGCTTTCTTT.

In DNA, the CDR3 is TGCGCCAGCAGCCTTGCGGGGGGGATAAACACCGGGGAGCTGTTTTTT. It translates to CASSLAGGINTGELFF. The V gene is TRBV4-3, the J gene TRBJ2-2, with 9 bases matching TRBD2. There are 16 residues in the CDR3. Germline trimming cut 4 bases from V and 2 bases from J; bases unmatched to any gene: 5. Germline V gene data show CDR1 as LGHNA and CDR2 as YSLEER.

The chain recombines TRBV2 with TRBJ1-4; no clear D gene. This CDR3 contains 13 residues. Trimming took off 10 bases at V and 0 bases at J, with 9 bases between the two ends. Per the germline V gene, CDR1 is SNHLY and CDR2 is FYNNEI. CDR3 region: CATSGATNEKLFF. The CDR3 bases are TGTGCCACCTCGGGTGCAACTAATGAAAAACTGTTTTTT.

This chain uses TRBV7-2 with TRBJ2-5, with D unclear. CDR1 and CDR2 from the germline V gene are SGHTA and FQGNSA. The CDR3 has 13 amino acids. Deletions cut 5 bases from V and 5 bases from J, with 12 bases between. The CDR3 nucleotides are TGTGCCAGCAGCCCAGGTCTTGGCGAGACCCAGTACTTC. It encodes CASSPGLGETQYF.

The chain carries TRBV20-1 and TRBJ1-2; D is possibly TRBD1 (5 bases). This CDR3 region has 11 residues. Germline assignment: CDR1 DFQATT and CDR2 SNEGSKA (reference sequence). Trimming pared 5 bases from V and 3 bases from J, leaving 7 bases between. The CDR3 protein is CSALGDYGYTF. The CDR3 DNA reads TGCAGTGCTTTGGGGGACTATGGCTACACCTTC.